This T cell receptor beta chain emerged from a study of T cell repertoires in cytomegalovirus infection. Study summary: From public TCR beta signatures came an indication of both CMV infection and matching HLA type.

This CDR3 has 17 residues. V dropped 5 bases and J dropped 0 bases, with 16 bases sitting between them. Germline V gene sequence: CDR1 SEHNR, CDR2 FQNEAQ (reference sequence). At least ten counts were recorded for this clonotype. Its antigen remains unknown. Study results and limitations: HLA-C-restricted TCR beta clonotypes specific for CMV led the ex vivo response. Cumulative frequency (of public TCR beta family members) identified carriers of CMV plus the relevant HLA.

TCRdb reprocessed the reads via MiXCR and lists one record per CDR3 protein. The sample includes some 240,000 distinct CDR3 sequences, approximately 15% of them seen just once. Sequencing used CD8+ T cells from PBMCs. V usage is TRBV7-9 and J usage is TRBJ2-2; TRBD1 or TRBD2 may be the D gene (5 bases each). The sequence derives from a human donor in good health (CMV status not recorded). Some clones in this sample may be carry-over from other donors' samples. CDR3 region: CASSPLRETPNTGELFF. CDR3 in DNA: TGTGCCAGCAGCCCTCTCAGGGAGACACCGAACACCGGGGAGCTGTTTTTT.